This T cell receptor (beta chain) was profiled in a study of shared clonotypes between healthy human individuals. On this clone itself: Antigen unknown. The sample holds other DNA sequences that translate to the same CDR3.

Clones were read by immunoSEQ multiplex PCR, and TCRdb kept only the in-frame ones, dropping some. The sample has roughly 2.6 million clones, 85% to 95% seen once; the top ten hold 0.14%. Study results and limitations: Naive CD4 clonotype sharing across several donors was around 5%.

The CDR3 contains 15 residues. V trimming: 2 bases; J trimming: 3 bases; junction bases outside the gene matches: 4. Germline V gene lookup returns CDR1 SGHRS and CDR2 YFSETQ. Sequencing used naive CD4+ T cells sorted from blood. The subset was: CD45RA+ positively selected. The clonotype comes from a man aged 18 to 29 in good health. V gene TRBV5-1 combines with J gene TRBJ2-2; TRBD1 aligns across 7 bases. CDR3 sequence reads: CASSLGDRDTGELFF. CDR3 nucleotide sequence: TGCGCCAGCAGCTTAGGCGACAGGGACACCGGGGAGCTGTTTTTT.